Below, 27 T cell receptor beta chains from the same sample are listed, as sequenced in a study of metastatic and nonmetastatic thyroid tumors. TCRdb re-called clones via MiXCR from the PCR reads. In the table there are tens of thousands of clones, approximately 20% of which are singletons. The entire patient cohort was treatment-naive prior to thyroid surgery. The specimen sequenced was adjacent normal tissue. These receptors were collected from a female donor with papillary thyroid cancer or a benign thyroid nodule (not recorded which). Some clones in this sample may be carry-over from other donors' samples.

This clone was seen repeatedly, ten times or more. V and J are TRBV2 and TRBJ1-5; D is ambiguous. V lost 8 bases and J lost 4, with 12 bases in between. CDR3 length: 13 residues. Germline V CDR1 and CDR2: SNHLY, FYNNEI. The CDR3 region has the DNA TGTGCCAGCCAGAACAGAGAGAATCAGCCCCAGCATTTT. Translating it yields CASQNRENQPQHF.

In its sample, this clone was seen many times. The gene calls are TRBV29-1 and TRBJ2-1; D is unclear. The germline V gene encodes CDR1 SQVTM and CDR2 ANQGSEA. V was pared by 6 bases and J by 5 bases, with 5 bases between. This CDR3 has 10 amino acids. CDR3: CSVVDNEQFF. The CDR3 bases are TGCAGCGTGGTGGACAATGAGCAGTTCTTC.

As to this clone: Compared with germline, one end of the junction differs, possibly owing to a read error. Other nucleotide sequences from this sample produce the same CDR3. The chain has TRBV28 and TRBJ2-3, with TRBD2 matching over 13 bases. This CDR3 spans 17 amino acids. Germline V lookup: CDR1 MDHEN, CDR2 SYDVKM. The CDR3 sequence is CASNQGTSGIGGDTQYF. The CDR3 nucleotides read TGTGCCAGCAATCAGGGGACTAGCGGGATCGGTGGCGATACTCAGTATTTT.

This clone showed up many times. The DNA for the CDR3 is TGTGCCATCAGTGAGACGATGGCCAAAAACATTCAGTACTTC. This codes for CAISETMAKNIQYF. The chain has TRBV10-3 and TRBJ2-4; D gene unclear. V was clipped by 2 bases and J by 1 base, with 6 bases between them. Germline assignment: CDR1 ENHRY and CDR2 SYGVKD. The CDR3 totals 14 residues.

This clone occurred many times. The rearrangement joins TRBV3-1 to TRBJ1-4; D call uncertain. Germline CDR1 and CDR2: LGHDT and YNNKEL (reference sequence). V lost 1 base to trimming and J lost 1 base, with 10 bases between them. The CDR3 has 16 residues. The CDR3 loop is CASSQGPGLTNEKLFF. DNA for the CDR3: TGTGCCAGCAGCCAAGGGCCTGGCCTAACTAATGAAAAACTGTTTTTT.

This clone has at least ten counts. This rearrangement joins TRBV19 to TRBJ1-2, with D possibly being TRBD1 (5 bases). The CDR3 contains 14 residues. The ends were cut back, 7 bases at V and 4 bases at J, with 16 bases in the middle. CDR1 and CDR2 (germline): LNHDA, SQIVND (reference sequence). The DNA of the CDR3 is TGTGCCAGTATGCCCGAGGCAGGGCGCTATGGCTACACCTTC. Amino acid sequence: CASMPEAGRYGYTF. Full variable domain (remainder filled in from reference TRBV19 and TRBJ1-2): DGGITQSPKYLFRKEGQNVTLSCEQNLNHDAMYWYRQDPGQGLRLIYYSQIVNDFQKGDIAEGYSVSREKKESFPLTVTSAQKNPTAFYLCASMPEAGRYGYTFGSGTRLTVV.

This clone appeared many times. The J gene is TRBJ1-5, the V gene TRBV7-9; D is perhaps TRBD1 (6 bases). CDR3 length: 15 amino acids. V was cut by 5 bases and J by 0 bases, with 11 bases left in between. The germline V gene has CDR1 SEHNR and CDR2 FQNEAQ (reference sequence). CDR3 protein: CASSLGQFSNQPQHF. In DNA form, the CDR3 reads TGTGCCAGCAGCCTCGGACAGTTTAGCAATCAGCCCCAGCATTTT.

V and J are TRBV30 and TRBJ1-1; D is undetermined. The length of the CDR3 is 14 residues. CDR1 and CDR2 (germline): GTSNPN, SVGIG (reference sequence). Trimming cost V 2 bases and J 4 bases, with 14 bases left between them. CDR3 nucleotide sequence: TGTGCCTGGAGTCAGTCAGACCTGAGCACTGAAGCTTTCTTT. It codes for CAWSQSDLSTEAFF.

Turning to this clone: At one end the junction does not follow the germline gene, possibly because of a read error. The chain couples TRBV9 to TRBJ2-1; D is unclear. Germline CDR1 is SGDLS and CDR2 is YYNGEE. The CDR3 runs to 16 residues. The CDR3 coding sequence is TGTGCCAGCAGCCGAGGCGGCGCGTACCCCTACAATGAGCAGTCCTTC. Translated: CASSRGGAYPYNEQSF.

As for this clone: It may be a read error: a sequence one base away is much more abundant. Other DNA sequences in the same sample also yield this CDR3. CDR3 region: CASSSPLRDQETQYF. As DNA, the CDR3 is TGTGCCAGCAGTTCGCCCCTCCGGGATCAAGAGACCCAGTACTTC. The J gene is TRBJ2-5, the V gene TRBV11-2; D possibly corresponds to TRBD2 (5 bases). V was pared by 6 bases and J by 2 bases, with 16 bases between. Germline lookup yields CDR1 SGHAT and CDR2 FQNNGV. The CDR3 extends over 15 amino acids.

For the CDR3, the DNA is TGTGCCATCAGTCGGGACCTCGGACAGGGAGTAGAGCAGTACTTC. It yields the protein CAISRDLGQGVEQYF. The J gene is TRBJ2-7, the V gene TRBV10-3; TRBD1 matches 8 bases. The CDR3 runs 15 residues. V shed 5 bases, J shed 7 bases, and the junction held 13 bases outside the gene matches. Looked up from germline, CDR1 is ENHRY and CDR2 is SYGVKD.

Only a few counts were recorded for this clone. The chain couples TRBV20-1 to TRBJ2-1; 11 bases are shared with TRBD2. V shed 6 bases and J 7 bases; nucleotides not matched to a gene: 11. Germline CDR1 reads DFQATT; CDR2 reads SNEGSKA (reference sequence). The CDR3 loop spans 15 amino acids. CDR3 region: CSASIMGLAENEQFF. For the CDR3, the DNA is TGCAGTGCGAGCATTATGGGACTAGCGGAAAATGAGCAGTTCTTC.

This clone appeared once. CDR3 DNA: TGCAGTGCTAGAGATGAAGCGGGTGCTTGGGAGCAGTACTTC. Its protein is CSARDEAGAWEQYF. The rearrangement uses TRBV20-1 and TRBJ2-7; a possible D gene is TRBD2 (6 bases). The germline V gene encodes CDR1 DFQATT and CDR2 SNEGSKA (reference sequence). The CDR3 has 14 amino acids. Trimming removed 0 bases at V and 7 bases at J, with 16 bases between.

This clone occurred a few times. The chain uses TRBV6-5 and TRBJ2-1; 7 bases are a match to TRBD1. In germline, CDR1 is MNHEY, CDR2 SVGAGI. J lost 9 bases, V lost 0 bases, and 5 bases had no gene match. CDR3 length: 14 residues. This CDR3 is CASSYSAGGGEQFF. CDR3 in DNA: TGTGCCAGCAGTTACTCGGCAGGGGGTGGTGAGCAGTTCTTC.

This clone was counted many times. The gene calls are TRBV20-1 and TRBJ2-1; 10 nucleotides align to TRBD2. V gave up 6 bases and J gave up 3 bases; unmatched junction bases: 2. Germline V gene data show CDR1 as DFQATT and CDR2 as SNEGSKA (reference sequence). CDR3 length equals 13 residues. The CDR3 DNA reads as TGCAGTGCAGTAGCGGGAGGCTACAATGAGCAGTTCTTC. Amino acids: CSAVAGGYNEQFF.

This clone was counted ten times or more. The rearrangement uses TRBV20-1 and TRBJ2-1; 8 bases match TRBD2. The germline V gene encodes CDR1 DFQATT and CDR2 SNEGSKA (reference sequence). The CDR3 extends over 17 amino acids. The J segment lost 3 bases and the V segment lost 4 bases, leaving 14 bases of the junction unmatched. The CDR3 reads CSATGAGAASYYNEQFF. The CDR3 bases are TGCAGTGCTACCGGAGCGGGAGCGGCCTCTTACTACAATGAGCAGTTCTTC.

This clone came up many times. The rearrangement links TRBV5-5 to TRBJ1-2; weak D call: TRBD1 (6 bases). The germline V and J ends were trimmed by 0 bases and 7 bases, with 10 bases remaining between them. This CDR3 is built from 13 residues. The germline gives CDR1 SGHKS, CDR2 YYEKEE (reference sequence). The CDR3 is CASSLGQGFGYTF. CDR3 in DNA: TGTGCCAGCAGCTTGGGGCAGGGGTTTGGCTACACCTTC.

This clone was observed many times. DNA for the CDR3: TGTGCCAGTAGCGAAGGGGCTAGCGGGAGCCTCACCTACGAGCAGTACTTC. This sequence encodes CASSEGASGSLTYEQYF. The chain has TRBV19 and TRBJ2-7, with 10 bases fitting TRBD2. This CDR3 contains 17 residues. Germline values: CDR1 LNHDA, CDR2 SQIVND (reference sequence). Germline trimming cut 6 bases from V and 2 bases from J; bases unmatched to any gene: 13.

Comment on this clone: A much larger clone is a single base away; this may be a read error. This specimen includes other DNA sequences encoding the same CDR3. The V gene is TRBV4-2, the J gene TRBJ1-1; 11 bases are a match to TRBD1. Germline CDR1 and CDR2: LGHNA and YNFKEQ. This CDR3 region has 17 residues. CDR3 loop: CASSPDRGLRMNTEAFF. CDR3 bases: TGTGCCAGCAGCCCGGACAGGGGGCTCCGCATGAACACTGAGGCTTTCTTT.

This clone has a handful of counts. The chain has TRBV12-3 or TRBV12-4 and TRBJ1-2; TRBD1 agrees at 10 bases. The CDR3 spans 13 residues. Trimming cost V 5 bases and J 6 bases; bases outside gene matches: 3. In nucleotides, the CDR3 is TGTGCCAGCAGTAGGGACAGGGGTAATGGCTACACCTTC. Encoded protein: CASSRDRGNGYTF.

This clone has a count of ten or more. The rearrangement uses TRBV5-4 and TRBJ1-1, with D unresolved. The CDR3 length is 13 residues. V was trimmed by 4 bases and J by 1 base, leaving 8 bases between them. Germline V lookup: CDR1 SGHNT, CDR2 YYREEE (reference sequence). The CDR3 DNA is TGTGCCAGCAGCCCTGTCCAGAACACTGAAGCTTTCTTT. Its translation: CASSPVQNTEAFF.

In this sample, this clone turned up many times. This chain links TRBV28 with TRBJ1-2; D is perhaps TRBD1 (5 bases). With 5 bases removed from V and 5 bases from J, the gap between germline ends came to 9 bases. Germline CDR1 MDHEN, CDR2 SYDVKM. This CDR3 contains 12 residues. The CDR3: CASSLGGYGYTF. The DNA of the CDR3 is TGTGCCAGCAGTCTGGGGGGATATGGCTACACCTTC.

This clone showed up many times. This chain links TRBV9 with TRBJ2-7; 10 bases are shared with TRBD1. J lost 0 bases, V lost 3 bases, and 3 bases had no gene match. Germline CDR1 is SGDLS and CDR2 is YYNGEE. The CDR3 totals 15 residues. CDR3 in DNA: TGTGCCAGCAGCGCGGGACAGGGGAGCTCCTACGAGCAGTACTTC. Translating gives CASSAGQGSSYEQYF.

Relative to its sample, this clone is medium-sized (0.01 to 0.1%). V and J are TRBV20-1 and TRBJ2-7, with TRBD1 identical over 9 bases. The V gene's germline CDR1 is DFQATT and CDR2 SNEGSKA (reference sequence). The CDR3 totals 15 residues. V was pared by 6 bases and J by 4 bases, with 13 bases of the junction left unmatched. In DNA, the CDR3 is TGCAGTGCGAAGGGACAGGGCGGTCCGTTTTACGAGCAGTACTTC. This sequence encodes CSAKGQGGPFYEQYF.

This clone was counted at least ten times. The chain combines TRBV4-1 with TRBJ2-5; D ambiguous. The V gene's germline CDR1 is MGHRA and CDR2 YSYEKL. The V and J ends lost 3 bases and 1 base respectively, with 6 bases between them. The CDR3 loop spans 13 amino acids. In DNA, the CDR3 is TGCGCCAGCAGCCAGACGCCCCAAGAGACCCAGTACTTC. It translates to CASSQTPQETQYF.

In this sample, this clone turned up many times. The J gene is TRBJ2-7, the V gene TRBV18; perhaps TRBD2 as D (6 bases). The CDR3 contains 15 residues. The germline CDR1 and CDR2 sequences are KGHSH and LQKENI. The V and J ends lost 3 bases and 2 bases respectively, with 14 bases between them. The CDR3 here is CASSPPGTGTYEQYF. The CDR3, as DNA: TGTGCCAGCTCACCCCCTGGGACTGGCACCTACGAGCAGTACTTC.

As regards this clone: A single base separates this from a much larger clone, so it may be a read error. Distinct nucleotide sequences in the sample also encode this CDR3. The chain couples TRBV27 to TRBJ2-7; 11 bases are shared with TRBD2. V lost 5 bases and J lost 2; bases outside the gene matches: 14. CDR1 and CDR2 from the germline V gene are MNHEY and SMNVEV (reference sequence). The CDR3 has 18 amino acids. The CDR3 DNA sequence: TGTGCCAGCAGTCAGGCCGAGGGGACTAGCGGAGCCCCCTACGAGCAGTACTTC. Translating gives CASSQAEGTSGAPYEQYF.